The 7 T cell receptor beta chains presented below share a single source sample, sequenced in a study of blood T cell repertoires in COVID-19. Produced via immunoSEQ multiplex PCR; TCRdb's table is partial and in-frame only. In the table there are hundreds of thousands of clones, around 85% of which are singletons. The specimen was PBMCs or T cells enriched from blood (not recorded which). Source of these receptors: a woman aged 40 to 55 who had recovered from COVID-19.

The V and J genes are TRBV11-1 and TRBJ1-1; no clear D. CDR1 is SGHAT and CDR2 is FQDESV in the germline V gene (reference sequence). This CDR3 is 14 amino acids long. V was trimmed by 3 bases and J by 2 bases, leaving 10 bases between them. CDR3 protein: CASSFSWSNTEAFF. Written as DNA, the CDR3 is TGTGCCAGCAGCTTCAGTTGGAGTAACACTGAAGCTTTCTTT.

The V and J genes are TRBV5-1 and TRBJ2-3, with 9 bases that match TRBD1. The CDR3 is 15 amino acids. From germline, CDR1 is SGHRS and CDR2 YFSETQ. With V trimmed by 4 bases and J by 10 bases, 13 bases remained unmatched. The CDR3 reads CASSPGTGSSSAQYF. The CDR3 nucleotides are TGCGCCAGCAGCCCGGGGACAGGGTCAAGTTCTGCGCAGTATTTT.

The J gene is TRBJ1-5, the V gene TRBV25-1; no firm D call. CDR1 MGHDK and CDR2 SYGVNS come from the germline V gene. V lost 2 bases and J 1 base, leaving 6 bases between the germline ends. This CDR3 spans 14 amino acids. CDR3 DNA sequence: TGTGCCAGCAGTGAAGGCAGGAGCAATCAGCCCCAGCATTTT. This encodes CASSEGRSNQPQHF. Combining the CDR3 with reference TRBV25-1 and TRBJ1-5 gives the whole variable domain EADIYQTPRYLVIGTGKKITLECSQTMGHDKMYWYQQDPGMELHLIHYSYGVNSTEKGDLSSESTVSRIRTEHFPLTLESARPSHTSQYLCASSEGRSNQPQHFGDGTRLSIL.

The gene calls are TRBV19 and TRBJ1-4; a possible D gene is TRBD1 (6 bases). Deletions cut 1 base from V and 8 bases from J, with 11 bases between. The V gene's germline CDR1 is LNHDA and CDR2 SQIVND (reference sequence). The CDR3 totals 14 residues. The CDR3 loop is CASSIGATGEKLFF. The DNA of the CDR3 is TGTGCCAGTAGTATAGGTGCGACAGGCGAAAAACTGTTTTTT.

The chain recombines TRBV20-1 with TRBJ2-7, with 9 nucleotides matching TRBD1. The CDR3 is 13 residues long. Germline V gene data show CDR1 as DFQATT and CDR2 as SNEGSKA (reference sequence). Unmatched junction bases numbered 8, after V lost 3 bases and J lost 8 bases. The CDR3 reads CSASPGGQGQQYF. DNA for the CDR3: TGCAGTGCTAGTCCGGGGGGACAGGGACAGCAGTACTTC.

The rearrangement uses TRBV4-3 and TRBJ2-3, with 7 bases identical to TRBD2. Per germline, CDR1 LGHNA and CDR2 YSLEER. The length of the CDR3 is 14 residues. The ends lost 4 bases at V and 4 bases at J; junction bases unmatched: 5. The CDR3 here is CASSPGLGADTQYF. The DNA for the CDR3 is TGCGCCAGCAGCCCCGGACTAGGGGCAGATACGCAGTATTTT.

V and J are TRBV6-5 and TRBJ1-5; D is unresolved. In germline, CDR1 is MNHEY, CDR2 SVGAGI. The CDR3 sequence is 13 residues long. The V and J ends lost 2 bases and 7 bases respectively, with 9 bases between them. CDR3 DNA sequence: TGTGCCAGCAGTTACGAGGGAACGCAGCCCCAGCATTTT. Translation: CASSYEGTQPQHF.